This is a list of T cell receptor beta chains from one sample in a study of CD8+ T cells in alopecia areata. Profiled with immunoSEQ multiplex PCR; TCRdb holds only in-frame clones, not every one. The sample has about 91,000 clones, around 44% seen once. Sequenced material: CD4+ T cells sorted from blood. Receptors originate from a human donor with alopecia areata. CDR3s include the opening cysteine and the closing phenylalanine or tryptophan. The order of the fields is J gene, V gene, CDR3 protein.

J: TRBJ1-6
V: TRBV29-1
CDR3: CSVTDRELSPLHF

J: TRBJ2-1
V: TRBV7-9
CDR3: CASSLIAARGEQFF

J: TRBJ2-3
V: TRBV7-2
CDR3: CASSRPSTDTQYF

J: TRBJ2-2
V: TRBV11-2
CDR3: CASSLDPGGDTGELFF

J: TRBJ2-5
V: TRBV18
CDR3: CASSPEETQYF

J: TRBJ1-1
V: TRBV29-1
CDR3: CSVAGWGTEAFF

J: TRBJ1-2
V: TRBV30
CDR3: CAWSDSNYGYTF

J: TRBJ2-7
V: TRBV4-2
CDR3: CASSQLAGATYEQYF

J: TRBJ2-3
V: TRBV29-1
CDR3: CSVEDFPNPDTQYF

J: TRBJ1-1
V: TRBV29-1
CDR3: CSGGTGNTEAFF

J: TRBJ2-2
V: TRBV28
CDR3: CASLVGGSGELFF

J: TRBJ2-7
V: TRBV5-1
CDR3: CASSLGSGQGHGYEQYF

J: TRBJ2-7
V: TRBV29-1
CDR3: CSVSWDRPNEQYF

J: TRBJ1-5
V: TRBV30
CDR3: CAWSLGGDNQPQHF

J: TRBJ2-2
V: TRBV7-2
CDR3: CASKLTGQGDTGELFF

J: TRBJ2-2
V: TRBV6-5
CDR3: CAIQGTRTGELFF

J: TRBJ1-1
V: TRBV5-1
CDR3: CASSLEQPGTEAFF

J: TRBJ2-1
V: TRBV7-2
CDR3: CASSSGAASRSEQFF

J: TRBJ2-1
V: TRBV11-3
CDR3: CASSLGAIEYNEQFF

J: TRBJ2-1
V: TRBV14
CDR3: CASSPIRGGEQFF

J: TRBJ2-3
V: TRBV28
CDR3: CASSFSSDTQYF

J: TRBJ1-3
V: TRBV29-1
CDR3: CSVVSNAGNTIYF

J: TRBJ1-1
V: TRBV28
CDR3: CASSKGSTEAFF

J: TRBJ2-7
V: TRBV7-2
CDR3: CASSLVAGGVYEQYF

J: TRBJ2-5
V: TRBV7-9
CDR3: CASSPRARAETQYF

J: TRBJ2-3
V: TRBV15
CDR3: CATSRAEDSAADTQYF

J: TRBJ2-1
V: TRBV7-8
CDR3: CASSLVRGRNEQFF

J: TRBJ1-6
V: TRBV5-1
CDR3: CASSFEEPGDSPLHF

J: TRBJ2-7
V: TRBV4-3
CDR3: CASSRRIIDEQYF

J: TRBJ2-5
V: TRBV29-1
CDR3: CSVESYTQETQYF

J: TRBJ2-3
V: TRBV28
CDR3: CASRGLARDTQYF

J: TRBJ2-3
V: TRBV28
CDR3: CASRGHTTSGPQYF

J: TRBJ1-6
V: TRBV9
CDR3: CASSARGLESPLHF

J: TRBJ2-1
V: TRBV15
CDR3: CATSRITGNGVNEQFF

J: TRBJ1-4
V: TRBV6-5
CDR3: CASSRGNEKLFF

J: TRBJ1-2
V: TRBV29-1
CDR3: CSARRGDAETF

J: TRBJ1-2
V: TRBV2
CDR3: CASSDNRGGYTF

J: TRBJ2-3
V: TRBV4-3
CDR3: CASSQENRFGSQYF

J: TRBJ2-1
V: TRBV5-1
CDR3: CASGTGHNEQFF

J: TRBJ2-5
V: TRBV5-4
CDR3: CASRPDRGIRETQYF

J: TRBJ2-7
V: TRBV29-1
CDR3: CSVESGRGFYEQYF

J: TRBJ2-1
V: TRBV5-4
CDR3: CASSQGPNFSNEQFF

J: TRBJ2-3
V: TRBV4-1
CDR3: CASSQDPSPGSDTQYF

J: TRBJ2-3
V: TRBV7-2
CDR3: CASSASGRTQTQYF

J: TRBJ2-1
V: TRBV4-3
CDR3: CASSQDPHTSGGLNEQFF

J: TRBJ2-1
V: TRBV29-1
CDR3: CSVRTGGNNYNEQFF

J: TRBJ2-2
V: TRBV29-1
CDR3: CSSGTSGSGKLFF

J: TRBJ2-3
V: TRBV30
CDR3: CAGQGVSTDTQYF

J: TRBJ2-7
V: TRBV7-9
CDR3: CASSESQVSEQYF

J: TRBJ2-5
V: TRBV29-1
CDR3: CSVERTGSQETQYF

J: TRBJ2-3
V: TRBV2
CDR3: CASTKGVVDTQYF

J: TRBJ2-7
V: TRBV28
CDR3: CASSLPTSETTSGQYF

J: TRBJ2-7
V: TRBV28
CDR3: CASSSRRRAYEQYF

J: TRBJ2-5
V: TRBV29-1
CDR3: CSVQLGAGDQETQYF

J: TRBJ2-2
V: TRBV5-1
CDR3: CASSWDRADGELFF

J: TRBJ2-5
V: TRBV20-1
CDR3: CSARKEVTQYF

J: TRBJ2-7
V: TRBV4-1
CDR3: CASSQVSRSLAPYEQYF